This T cell receptor (beta chain) derives from a study of blood T cells in healthy people across ages. Per germline, CDR1 LGHNA and CDR2 YNFKEQ. CDR3 size: 14 residues. Trimming left V 4 bases short and J 5 bases short, with 15 bases between. A J-beta primer mix and a sample-barcoded 5' primer were used in a second PCR of roughly 6 to 11 cycles. Each CDR3 protein is one row after TCRdb ran MiXCR on the 5' RACE reads. The sample lists approximately 880,000 distinct CDR3 sequences; 40% to 60% were seen once. The specimen was blood. This sequence joins TRBV4-2 and TRBJ2-7, with D maybe TRBD1 (5 bases). The TCR originated in a man younger than 45 in good health. CDR3: CASSRASGADEQYF. The CDR3 bases are TGTGCCAGCAGCCGCGCGAGTGGGGCGGACGAGCAGTACTTC.